This T cell receptor (beta chain) was profiled in a study of post-analysis software for immune sequencing data (dated by TCRdb to the mid-2010s). For context, the study as a whole: The recorded disease courses included relapsing-remitting, secondary progressive and progressive-relapsing multiple sclerosis, and some patients had no subtype annotation. The multiple sclerosis patient repertoires were compared with around ten previously published healthy control repertoires from donors aged about 6 to 28 years. A subset of samples was prepared in parallel using single-end sample barcoding, then pooled and co-amplified after Illumina adapter ligation.

Library preparation was by PCR. TCRdb shows the sequencer as Illumina HiSeq 2500. Unique molecular identifiers were incorporated into TCR beta cDNA libraries to reduce PCR and sequencing biases. Every 1 to 10 million input T cells yielded about 500,000 cDNA molecules, meaning each molecule approximated one T cell. The patient libraries were prepared and sequenced with the same protocol used for the earlier healthy control dataset. Samples belonging to the same batch were prepared together, multiplexed and sequenced on a shared HiSeq lane. The authors processed their data as follows. Raw barcoded reads were processed with MIGEC, discarding single-read molecular identifier groups before consensus assembly and CDR3 extraction. VDJtools was used for post-analysis of the clonotype tables, and diversity was normalized by down-sampling every dataset to the size of the smallest sample. In repertoire overlap clustering, CDR3 amino acid sequences, but not nucleotide sequences, were matched to correct batch-related cross-sample contamination. The public reads were reprocessed in TCRdb via fastp at Q25 and MiXCR, keeping in-frame beta chains. Rows matching on CDR3 protein sequence are summarized as one entry with the most common DNA and genes. TCRdb's processing, not the authors' own work, is the source of the V and J calls. This sample lists about 810,000 distinct CDR3 sequences; about 57% were detected once. In total, the top ten clones hold roughly 4.4% of the sample.

The CDR3 covers 16 residues, taking in both the cysteine and the phenylalanine. Just the 48-base CDR3 DNA is kept, in frame starting at base 1. The V end loses 0 bases and the J end loses 0 bases, and a stretch of 9 bases separates them. The germline V gene specifies MGHRA as CDR1 and YSYEKL as CDR2. General study outcomes and caveats: Direct clustering with F measure showed strong co-clustering of samples prepared in the same batch, prompting a batch-effect correction. The control group was slightly older than the multiple sclerosis patient group. Patients showed significantly higher frequencies than controls for several TRBV segments, among them TRBV5-6, TRBV5-1 and TRBV20-1. Compared with controls, multiple sclerosis patients had significantly lower normalized Chao1 diversity, a finding suggesting substantial peripheral T-cell clonal expansion.

To demonstrate the VDJtools post-analysis software, the study profiled TCR beta repertoires from the peripheral blood of around 13 young patients with multiple sclerosis. The multiple sclerosis patients were children and adolescents ranging in age from about 6 to 17 years. Worth noting for this clonotype: No cognate antigen has been identified for it. Per-base quality was not reported, and no clone a single base away is much larger than it.

The V and J genes are TRBV4-1 and TRBJ2-1; no D segment can be confidently identified. Sequencing was done on a sample of blood. This TCR was sampled from a girl aged 10 to 17 with multiple sclerosis. At the DNA level, the sequence is TGCGCCAGCAGCCAAGATTTGAGCGACTCCTACAATGAGCAGTTCTTC. Translated, it reads CASSQDLSDSYNEQFF.